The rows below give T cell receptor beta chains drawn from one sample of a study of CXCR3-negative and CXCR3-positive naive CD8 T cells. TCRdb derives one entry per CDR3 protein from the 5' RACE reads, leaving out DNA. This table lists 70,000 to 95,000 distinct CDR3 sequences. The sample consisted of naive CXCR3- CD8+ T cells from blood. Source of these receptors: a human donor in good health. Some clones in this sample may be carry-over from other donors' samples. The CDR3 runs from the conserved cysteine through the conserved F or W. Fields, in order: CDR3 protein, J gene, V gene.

CDR3: CASSSGRYPGGRSTLCSNQPQHF
J: TRBJ1-5
V: TRBV5-1

CDR3: CASSLASVYEQYF
J: TRBJ2-7
V: TRBV12-3/TRBV12-4

CDR3: CASLAGFTDTQYF
J: TRBJ2-3
V: TRBV30

CDR3: CASSEGQGAPTSTDTQYF
J: TRBJ2-3
V: TRBV5-1

CDR3: CASSTVLRQGRTDTQYF
J: TRBJ2-3
V: TRBV4-1

CDR3: CASSFLTGVHNEQFF
J: TRBJ2-1
V: TRBV12-3/TRBV12-4

CDR3: CASSFGKGSSDGYTF
J: TRBJ1-2
V: TRBV12-3/TRBV12-4

CDR3: CASSAIEGNGAKARDEQYF
J: TRBJ2-7
V: TRBV28

CDR3: CASSLGGGSYEQYF
J: TRBJ2-7
V: TRBV5-1

CDR3: CASSLPARTSSDTQYF
J: TRBJ2-3
V: TRBV28

CDR3: CASSSPSDEQFF
J: TRBJ2-1
V: TRBV5-1

CDR3: CASSLGLAGFAEEQYF
J: TRBJ2-7
V: TRBV7-9

CDR3: CASTVTRGNTEAFF
J: TRBJ1-1
V: TRBV6-2/TRBV6-3

CDR3: CASSFQGSYEQYF
J: TRBJ2-7
V: TRBV28

CDR3: CASSFSGFTDTQYF
J: TRBJ2-3
V: TRBV28

CDR3: CASSSGVGTQYF
J: TRBJ2-5
V: TRBV6-6